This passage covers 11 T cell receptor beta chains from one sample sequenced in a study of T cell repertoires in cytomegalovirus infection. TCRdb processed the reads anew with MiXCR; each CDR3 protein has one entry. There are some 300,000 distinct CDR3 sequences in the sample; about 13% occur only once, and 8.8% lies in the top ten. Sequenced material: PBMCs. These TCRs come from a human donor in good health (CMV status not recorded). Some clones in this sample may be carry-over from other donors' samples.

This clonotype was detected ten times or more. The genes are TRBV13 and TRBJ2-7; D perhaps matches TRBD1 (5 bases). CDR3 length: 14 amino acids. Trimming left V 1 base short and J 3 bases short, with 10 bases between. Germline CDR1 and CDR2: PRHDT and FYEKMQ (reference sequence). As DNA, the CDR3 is TGTGCCAGCAGCTTAGAACCGGACAACTACGAGCAGTACTTC. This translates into CASSLEPDNYEQYF.

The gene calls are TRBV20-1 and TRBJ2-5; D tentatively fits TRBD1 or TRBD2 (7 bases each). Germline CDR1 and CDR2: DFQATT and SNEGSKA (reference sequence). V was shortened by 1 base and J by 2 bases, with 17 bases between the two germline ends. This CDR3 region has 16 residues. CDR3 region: CSARVRGLAAQETQYF. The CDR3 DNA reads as TGCAGTGCTAGAGTGAGGGGGCTAGCGGCTCAAGAGACCCAGTACTTC.

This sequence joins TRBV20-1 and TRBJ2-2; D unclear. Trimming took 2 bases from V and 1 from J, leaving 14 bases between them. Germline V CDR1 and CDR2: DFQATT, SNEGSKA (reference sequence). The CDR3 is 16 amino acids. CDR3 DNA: TGCAGTGCTAGACCCGGAGAGTTTCGGAACACCGGGGAGCTGTTTTTT. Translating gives CSARPGEFRNTGELFF.

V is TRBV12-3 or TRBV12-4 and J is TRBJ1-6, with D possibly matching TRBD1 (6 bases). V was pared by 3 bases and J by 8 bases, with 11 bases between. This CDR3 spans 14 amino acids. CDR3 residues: CASSFRGKDSPLHF. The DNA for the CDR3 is TGTGCCAGCAGTTTCAGGGGAAAGGATTCACCCCTCCACTTT.

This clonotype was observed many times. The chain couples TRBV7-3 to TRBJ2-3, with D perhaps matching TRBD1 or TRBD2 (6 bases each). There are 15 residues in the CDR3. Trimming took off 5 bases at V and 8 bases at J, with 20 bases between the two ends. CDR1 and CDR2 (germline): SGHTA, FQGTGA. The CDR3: CASSPKGLEGGTQYF. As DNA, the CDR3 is TGTGCCAGCAGCCCTAAAGGCCTCGAGGGGGGTACGCAGTATTTT.

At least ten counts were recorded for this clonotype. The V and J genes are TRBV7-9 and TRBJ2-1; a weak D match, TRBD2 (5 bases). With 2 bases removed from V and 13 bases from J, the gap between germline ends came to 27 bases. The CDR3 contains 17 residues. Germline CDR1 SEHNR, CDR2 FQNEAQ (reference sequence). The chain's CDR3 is CASSLLEDFLALEAQFF. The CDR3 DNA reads TGTGCCAGCAGCTTACTGGAGGATTTCCTGGCTCTGGAGGCCCAGTTCTTC.

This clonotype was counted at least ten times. CDR3 in amino acids: CASSVHGGNTGELFF. As DNA, the CDR3 is TGTGCCAGCAGCGTTCACGGGGGGAACACCGGGGAGCTGTTTTTT. The rearrangement uses TRBV9 and TRBJ2-2; D might be TRBD2 (6 bases). Germline V CDR1 and CDR2: SGDLS, YYNGEE. The V and J ends lost 2 bases and 1 base respectively, with 9 bases between them. The length of the CDR3 is 15 residues.

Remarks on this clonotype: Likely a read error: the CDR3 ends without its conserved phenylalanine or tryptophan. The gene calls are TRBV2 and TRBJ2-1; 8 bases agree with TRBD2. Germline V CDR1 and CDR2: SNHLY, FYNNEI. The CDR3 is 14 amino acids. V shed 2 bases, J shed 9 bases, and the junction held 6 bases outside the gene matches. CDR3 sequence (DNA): TGTGCCAGCAGTGAAAACGGGGGGGCCAGTGAGCAGTTCTCC. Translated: CASSENGGASEQFS.

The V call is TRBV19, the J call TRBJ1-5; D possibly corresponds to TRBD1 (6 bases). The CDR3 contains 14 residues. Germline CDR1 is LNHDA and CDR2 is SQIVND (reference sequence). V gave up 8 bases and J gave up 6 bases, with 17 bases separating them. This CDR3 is CASSPRGAGQPQHF. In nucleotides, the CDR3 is TGTGCCAGTTCTCCCCGGGGGGCTGGTCAGCCCCAGCATTTT. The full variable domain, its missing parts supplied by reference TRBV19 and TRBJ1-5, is DGGITQSPKYLFRKEGQNVTLSCEQNLNHDAMYWYRQDPGQGLRLIYYSQIVNDFQKGDIAEGYSVSREKKESFPLTVTSAQKNPTAFYLCASSPRGAGQPQHFGDGTRLSIL.

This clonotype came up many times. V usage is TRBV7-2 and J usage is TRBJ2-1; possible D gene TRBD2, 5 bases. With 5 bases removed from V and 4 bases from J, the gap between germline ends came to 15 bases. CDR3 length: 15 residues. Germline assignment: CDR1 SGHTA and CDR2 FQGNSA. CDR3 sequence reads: CASSPKGGSYNEQFF. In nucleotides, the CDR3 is TGTGCCAGCAGCCCAAAGGGCGGGTCGTACAATGAGCAGTTCTTC.

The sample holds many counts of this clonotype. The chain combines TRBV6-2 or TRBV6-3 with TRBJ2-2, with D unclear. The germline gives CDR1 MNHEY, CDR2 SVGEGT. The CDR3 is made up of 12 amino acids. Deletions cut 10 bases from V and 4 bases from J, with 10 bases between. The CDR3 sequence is CATSPTTGELFF. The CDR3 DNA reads TGTGCCACCTCCCCAACCACCGGGGAGCTGTTTTTT.